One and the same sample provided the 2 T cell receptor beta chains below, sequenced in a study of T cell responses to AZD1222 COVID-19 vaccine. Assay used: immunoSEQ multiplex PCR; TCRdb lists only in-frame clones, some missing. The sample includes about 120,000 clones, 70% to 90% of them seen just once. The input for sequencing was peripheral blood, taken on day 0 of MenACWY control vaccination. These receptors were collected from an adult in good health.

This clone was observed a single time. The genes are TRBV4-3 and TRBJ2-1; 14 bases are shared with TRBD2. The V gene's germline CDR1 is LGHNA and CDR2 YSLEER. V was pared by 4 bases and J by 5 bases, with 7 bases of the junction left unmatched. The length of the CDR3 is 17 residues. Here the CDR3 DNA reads TGCGCCAGCAGCCGAAGCAGGGGACTAGCGGGGGACAATGAGCAGTTCTTC. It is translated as CASSRSRGLAGDNEQFF.

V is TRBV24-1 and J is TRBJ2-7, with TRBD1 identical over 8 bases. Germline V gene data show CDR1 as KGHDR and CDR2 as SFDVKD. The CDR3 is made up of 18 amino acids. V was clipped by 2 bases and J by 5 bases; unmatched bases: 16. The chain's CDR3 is CATSDWRPGGNFAHEQYF. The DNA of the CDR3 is TGTGCCACCAGTGATTGGCGGCCAGGGGGCAATTTCGCCCACGAGCAGTACTTC.